This T cell receptor beta chain was recorded in a study of monozygotic twins with inflammatory bowel disease. Whole-study results and caveats: Limited power may explain why concordant and discordant twins showed no difference in repertoire similarity. Patient-to-patient differences in immunosuppressive treatment may have added variability to the repertoires.

The CDR3 is made up of 14 amino acids. Germline V gene sequence: CDR1 MGHDK, CDR2 SYGVNS. Notes on this clonotype: Its antigen is not known.

Per sample, reverse transcription was split into eight reactions. TCRalpha and TCRbeta cDNA was put through two nested PCRs of around 15 and 9 cycles. One entry per CDR3 protein, without DNA, is what TCRdb gives after re-calling the 5' RACE reads. This listing includes 350,000 to 550,000 distinct CDR3 sequences. The receptor was isolated from a human donor with ulcerative colitis or Crohn's disease, or a healthy co-twin of an affected twin (not recorded which). The sequenced material came from blood. The chain employs TRBV25-1 and TRBJ2-3; TCRdb's D call, TRBD1, is unchecked because there is no DNA. Here the CDR3 reads CATQGRLSSDTQYF.